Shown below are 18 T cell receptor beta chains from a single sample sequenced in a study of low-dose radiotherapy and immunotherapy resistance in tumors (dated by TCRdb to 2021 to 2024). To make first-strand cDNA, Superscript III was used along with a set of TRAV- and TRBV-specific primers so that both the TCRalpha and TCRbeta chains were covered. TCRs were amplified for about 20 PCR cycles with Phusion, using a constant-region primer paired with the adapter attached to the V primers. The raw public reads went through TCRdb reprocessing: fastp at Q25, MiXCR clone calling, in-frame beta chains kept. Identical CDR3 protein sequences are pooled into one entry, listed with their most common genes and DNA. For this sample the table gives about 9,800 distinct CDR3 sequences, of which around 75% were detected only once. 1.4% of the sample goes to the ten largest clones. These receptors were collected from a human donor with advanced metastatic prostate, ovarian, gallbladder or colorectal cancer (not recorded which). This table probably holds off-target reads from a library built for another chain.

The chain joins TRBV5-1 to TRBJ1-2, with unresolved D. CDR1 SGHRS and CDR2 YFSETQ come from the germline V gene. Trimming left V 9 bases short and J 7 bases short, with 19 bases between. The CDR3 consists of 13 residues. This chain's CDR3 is CANSATEFVGYTF. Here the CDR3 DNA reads TGCGCCAACTCAGCAACTGAATTTGTTGGCTACACCTTC. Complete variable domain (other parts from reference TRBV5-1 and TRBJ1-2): KAGVTQTPRYLIKTRGQQVTLSCSPISGHRSVSWYQQTPGQGLQFLFEYFSETQRNKGNFPGRFSGRQFSNSRSEMNVSTLELGDSALYLCANSATEFVGYTFGSGTRLTVV.

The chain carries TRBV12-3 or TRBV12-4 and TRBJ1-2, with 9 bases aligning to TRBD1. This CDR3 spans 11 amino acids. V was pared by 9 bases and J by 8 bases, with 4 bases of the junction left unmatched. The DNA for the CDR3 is TGTGCCAGTTGGACAGGGGCCGGCTACACCTTC. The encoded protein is CASWTGAGYTF.

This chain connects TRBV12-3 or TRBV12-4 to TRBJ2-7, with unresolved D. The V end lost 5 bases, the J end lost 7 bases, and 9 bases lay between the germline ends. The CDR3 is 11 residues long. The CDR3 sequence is CASSTHREQYF. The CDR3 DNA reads TGTGCCAGCAGTACCCACCGAGAGCAGTACTTC.

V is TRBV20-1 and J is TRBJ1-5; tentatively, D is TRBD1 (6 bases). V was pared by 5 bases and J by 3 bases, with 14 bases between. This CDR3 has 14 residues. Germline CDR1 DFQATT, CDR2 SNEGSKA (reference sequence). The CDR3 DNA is TGCAGTGCTTACAGGACAGAGTTCAATCAGCCCCAGCATTTT. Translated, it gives CSAYRTEFNQPQHF.

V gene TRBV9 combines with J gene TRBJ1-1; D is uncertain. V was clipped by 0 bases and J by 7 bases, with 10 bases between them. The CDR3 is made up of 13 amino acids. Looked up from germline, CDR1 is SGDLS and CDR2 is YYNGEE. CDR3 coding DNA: TGTGCCAGCAGCGTAGAAGCTAGGAGTGAAGCTTTCTTT. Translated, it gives CASSVEARSEAFF.

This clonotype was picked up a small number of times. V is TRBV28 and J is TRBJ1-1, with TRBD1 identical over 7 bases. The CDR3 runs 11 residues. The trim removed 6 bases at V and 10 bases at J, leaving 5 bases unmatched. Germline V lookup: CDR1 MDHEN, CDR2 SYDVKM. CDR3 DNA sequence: TGTGCCAGCAGCCGACAGGGTGGAGCTTTCTTT. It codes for CASSRQGGAFF.

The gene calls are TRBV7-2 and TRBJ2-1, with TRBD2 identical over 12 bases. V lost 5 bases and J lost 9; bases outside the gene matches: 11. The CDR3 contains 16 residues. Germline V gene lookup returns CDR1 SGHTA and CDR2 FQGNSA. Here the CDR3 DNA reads TGTGCCAGCAGCCCCAGGACTAGCGGGAAGGGAAGTGAGCAGTTCTTC. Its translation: CASSPRTSGKGSEQFF.

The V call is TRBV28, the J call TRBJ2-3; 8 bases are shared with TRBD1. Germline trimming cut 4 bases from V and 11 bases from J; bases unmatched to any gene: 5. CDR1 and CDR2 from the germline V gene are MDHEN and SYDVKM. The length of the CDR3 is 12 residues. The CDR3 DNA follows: TGTGCCAGCAGTTCAGTAGGGACAGGGCAGTATTTT. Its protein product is CASSSVGTGQYF.

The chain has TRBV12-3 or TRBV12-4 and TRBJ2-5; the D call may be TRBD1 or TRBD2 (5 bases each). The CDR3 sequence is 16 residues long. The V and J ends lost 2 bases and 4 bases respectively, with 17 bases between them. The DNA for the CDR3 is TGTGCCAGCAGTTTAATGGGACCGGGCACAAGAGAGACCCAGTACTTC. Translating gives CASSLMGPGTRETQYF.

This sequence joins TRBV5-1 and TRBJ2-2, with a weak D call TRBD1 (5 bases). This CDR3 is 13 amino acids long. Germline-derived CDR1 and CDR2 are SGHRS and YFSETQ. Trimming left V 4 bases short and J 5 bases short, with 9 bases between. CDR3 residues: CASSPTATGELFF. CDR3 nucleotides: TGCGCCAGCAGCCCGACAGCTACCGGGGAGCTGTTTTTT. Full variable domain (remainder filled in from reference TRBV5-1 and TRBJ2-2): KAGVTQTPRYLIKTRGQQVTLSCSPISGHRSVSWYQQTPGQGLQFLFEYFSETQRNKGNFPGRFSGRQFSNSRSEMNVSTLELGDSALYLCASSPTATGELFFGEGSRLTVL.

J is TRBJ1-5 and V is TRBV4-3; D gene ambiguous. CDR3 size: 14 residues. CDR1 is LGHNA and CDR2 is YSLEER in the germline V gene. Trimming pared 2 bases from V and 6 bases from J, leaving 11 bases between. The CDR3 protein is CASSQFEGGQPQHF. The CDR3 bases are TGCGCCAGCAGCCAATTCGAGGGCGGTCAGCCCCAGCATTTT.

CDR3 loop: CASSYTGTNGYTF. CDR3 nucleotides: TGTGCCAGCAGTTACACCGGGACAAATGGCTACACCTTC. The chain couples TRBV6-6 to TRBJ1-2, with D possibly matching TRBD1 (6 bases). There are 13 residues in the CDR3. Germline assignment: CDR1 MNHNY and CDR2 SVGAGI (reference sequence). V shed 2 bases and J shed 6 bases, with 10 bases lying between them.

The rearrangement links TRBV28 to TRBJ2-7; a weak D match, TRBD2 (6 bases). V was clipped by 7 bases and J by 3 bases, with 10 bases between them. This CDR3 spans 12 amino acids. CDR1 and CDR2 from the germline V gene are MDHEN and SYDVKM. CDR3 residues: CASKVSGYEQYF. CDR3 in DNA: TGTGCCAGCAAGGTTAGCGGCTACGAGCAGTACTTC. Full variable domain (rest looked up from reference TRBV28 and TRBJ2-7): DVKVTQSSRYLVKRTGEKVFLECVQDMDHENMFWYRQDPGLGLRLIYFSYDVKMKEKGDIPEGYSVSREKKERFSLILESASTNQTSMYLCASKVSGYEQYFGPGTRLTVT.

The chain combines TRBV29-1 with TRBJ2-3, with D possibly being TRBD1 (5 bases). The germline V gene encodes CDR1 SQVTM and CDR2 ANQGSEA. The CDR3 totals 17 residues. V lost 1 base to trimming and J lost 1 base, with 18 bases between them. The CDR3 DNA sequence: TGCAGCGTTGAAGGCCCCAGGGTAGCAAGTGGCACAGATACGCAGTATTTT. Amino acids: CSVEGPRVASGTDTQYF.

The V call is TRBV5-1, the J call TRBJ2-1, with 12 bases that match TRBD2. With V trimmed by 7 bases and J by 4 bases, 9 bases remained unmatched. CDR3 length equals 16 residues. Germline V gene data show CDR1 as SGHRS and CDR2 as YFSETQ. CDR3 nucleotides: TGCGCCAGCTCTCAGGGTGGGACTAGCGGGTACAATGAGCAGTTCTTC. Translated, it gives CASSQGGTSGYNEQFF.

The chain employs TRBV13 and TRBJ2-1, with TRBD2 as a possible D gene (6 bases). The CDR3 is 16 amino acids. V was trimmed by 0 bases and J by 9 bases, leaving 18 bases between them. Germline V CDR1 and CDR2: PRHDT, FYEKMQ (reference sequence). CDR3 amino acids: CASSLGRVAAKVEQFF. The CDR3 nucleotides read TGTGCCAGCAGCTTAGGCCGGGTAGCGGCAAAAGTTGAGCAGTTCTTC. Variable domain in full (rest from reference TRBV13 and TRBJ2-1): AAGVIQSPRHLIKEKRETATLKCYPIPRHDTVYWYQQGPGQDPQFLISFYEKMQSDKGSIPDRFSAQQFSDYHSELNMSSLELGDSALYFCASSLGRVAAKVEQFFGPGTRLTVL.

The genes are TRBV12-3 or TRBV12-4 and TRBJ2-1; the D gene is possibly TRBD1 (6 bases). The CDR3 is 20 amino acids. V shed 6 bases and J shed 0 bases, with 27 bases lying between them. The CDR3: CASRPGRQGLRRSSYNEQFF. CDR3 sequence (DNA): TGTGCCAGCAGGCCGGGACGTCAGGGGTTGCGGAGGAGCTCCTACAATGAGCAGTTCTTC.

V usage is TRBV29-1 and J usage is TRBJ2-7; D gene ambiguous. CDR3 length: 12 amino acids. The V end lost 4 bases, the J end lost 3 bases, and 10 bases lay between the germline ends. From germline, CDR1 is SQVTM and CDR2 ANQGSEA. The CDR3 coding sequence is TGCAGCGTTGTGAAATCGGGCTACGAGCAGTACTTC. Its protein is CSVVKSGYEQYF.